This TCR beta chain was observed in a study of blood T cell repertoires in COVID-19. Overall study context: COVID-19 samples from acute and convalescent phases originated in the United States, Italy and Spain. Sources were T cells, B-cell-depleted T cells, or PBMCs; the material itself was cDNA or gDNA.

Authors' analysis steps: The assay estimated nucleated cells by amplifying reference gene primers. Libraries were prepared by immunoSEQ multiplex PCR; TCRdb keeps only in-frame clonotypes and omits some of them. V and J calls and clone size are copied from that table; D and trimming were computed from the DNA. In the table there are roughly 200,000 clones, approximately 91% of which are singletons. Germline V gene data show CDR1 as SNHLY and CDR2 as FYNNEI. The length of the CDR3 is 14 residues. The V and J ends lost 6 bases and 4 bases respectively, with 15 bases between them. The chain combines TRBV2 with TRBJ1-1; D uncertain. Sequenced material: peripheral blood. The sequence came from a woman between 40 and 55 years old who had recovered from COVID-19. CDR3 nucleotide sequence: TGTGCCAGCAGAGTGGACCTAGGGAGCACTGAAGCTTTCTTT. Its protein is CASRVDLGSTEAFF.